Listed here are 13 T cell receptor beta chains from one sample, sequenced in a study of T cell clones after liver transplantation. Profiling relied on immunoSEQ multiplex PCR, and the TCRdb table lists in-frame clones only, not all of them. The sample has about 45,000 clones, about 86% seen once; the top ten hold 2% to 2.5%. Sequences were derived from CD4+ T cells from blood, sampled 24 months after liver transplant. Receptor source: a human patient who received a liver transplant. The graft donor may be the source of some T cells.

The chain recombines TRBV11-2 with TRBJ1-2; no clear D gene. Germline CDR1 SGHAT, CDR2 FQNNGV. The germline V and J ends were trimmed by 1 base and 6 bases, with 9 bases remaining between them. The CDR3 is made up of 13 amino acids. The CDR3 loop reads CASSLVGRDGYTF. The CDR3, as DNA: TGTGCCAGCAGCTTAGTGGGCCGGGATGGCTACACCTTC. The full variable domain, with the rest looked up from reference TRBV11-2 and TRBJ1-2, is EAGVAQSPRYKIIEKRQSVAFWCNPISGHATLYWYQQILGQGPKLLIQFQNNGVVDDSQLPKDRFSAERLKGVDSTLKIQPAKLEDSAVYLCASSLVGRDGYTFGSGTRLTVV.

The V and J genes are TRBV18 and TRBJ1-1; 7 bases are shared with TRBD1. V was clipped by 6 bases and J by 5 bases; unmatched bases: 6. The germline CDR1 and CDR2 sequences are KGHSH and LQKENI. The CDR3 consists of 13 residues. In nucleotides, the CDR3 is TGTGCCAGCTCGCGACAGGGATGGACTGAAGCTTTCTTT. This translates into CASSRQGWTEAFF.

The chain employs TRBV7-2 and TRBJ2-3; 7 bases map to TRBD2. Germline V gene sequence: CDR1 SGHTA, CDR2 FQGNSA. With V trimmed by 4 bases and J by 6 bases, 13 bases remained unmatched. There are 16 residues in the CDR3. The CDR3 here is CASSSHPVVGGDTQYF. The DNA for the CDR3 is TGTGCCAGCAGCTCACACCCCGTCGTGGGGGGGGATACGCAGTATTTT.

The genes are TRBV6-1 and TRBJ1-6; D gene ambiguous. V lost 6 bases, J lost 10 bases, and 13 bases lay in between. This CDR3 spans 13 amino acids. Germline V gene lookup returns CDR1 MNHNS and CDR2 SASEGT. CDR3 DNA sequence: TGTGCCAGCAGCACGGTCCTGGGATCACCCCTCCACTTT. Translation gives CASSTVLGSPLHF.

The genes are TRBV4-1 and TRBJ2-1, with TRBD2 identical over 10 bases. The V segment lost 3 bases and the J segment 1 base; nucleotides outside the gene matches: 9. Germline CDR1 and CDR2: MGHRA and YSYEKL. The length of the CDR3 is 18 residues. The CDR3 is CASSHPRERGGSYNEQFF. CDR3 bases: TGCGCCAGCAGCCATCCCCGTGAGCGGGGGGGATCCTACAATGAGCAGTTCTTC.

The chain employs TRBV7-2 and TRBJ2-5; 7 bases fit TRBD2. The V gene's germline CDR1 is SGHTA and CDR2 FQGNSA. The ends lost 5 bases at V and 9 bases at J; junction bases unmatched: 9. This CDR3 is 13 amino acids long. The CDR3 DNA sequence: TGTGCCAGCAGCCGGGGGGAAACCGGAGCCCAGTACTTC. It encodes CASSRGETGAQYF.

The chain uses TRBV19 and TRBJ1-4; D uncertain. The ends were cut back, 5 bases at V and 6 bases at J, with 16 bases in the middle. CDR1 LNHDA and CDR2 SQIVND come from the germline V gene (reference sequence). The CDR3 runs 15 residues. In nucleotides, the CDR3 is TGTGCCAGTAGTCTTTTAGGGCAGGCTTATGAAAAACTGTTTTTT. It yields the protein CASSLLGQAYEKLFF.

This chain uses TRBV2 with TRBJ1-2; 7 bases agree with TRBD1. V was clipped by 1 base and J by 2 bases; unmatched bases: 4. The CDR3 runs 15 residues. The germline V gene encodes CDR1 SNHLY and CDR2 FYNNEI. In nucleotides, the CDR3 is TGTGCCAGCAGTGAAGGCAGGGGGAGAAACTATGGCTACACCTTC. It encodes CASSEGRGRNYGYTF.

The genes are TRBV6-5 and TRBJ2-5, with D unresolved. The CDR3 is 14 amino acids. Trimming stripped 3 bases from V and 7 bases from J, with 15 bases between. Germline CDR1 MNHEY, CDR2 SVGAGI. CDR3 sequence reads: CASSYSPLGGTQYF. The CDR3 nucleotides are TGTGCCAGCAGTTATTCCCCTCTAGGTGGGACCCAGTACTTC.

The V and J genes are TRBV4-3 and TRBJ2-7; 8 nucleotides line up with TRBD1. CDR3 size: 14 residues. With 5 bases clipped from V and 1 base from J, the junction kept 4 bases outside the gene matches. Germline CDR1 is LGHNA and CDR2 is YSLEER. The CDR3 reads CASSEQGVSYEQYF. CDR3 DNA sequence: TGCGCCAGCAGCGAACAGGGGGTATCCTACGAGCAGTACTTC.

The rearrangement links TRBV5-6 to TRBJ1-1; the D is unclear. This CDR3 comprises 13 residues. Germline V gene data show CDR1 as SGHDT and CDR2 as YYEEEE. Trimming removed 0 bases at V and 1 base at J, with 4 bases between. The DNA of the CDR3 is TGTGCCAGCAGCTTGGCGGCGAACACTGAAGCTTTCTTT. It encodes CASSLAANTEAFF.

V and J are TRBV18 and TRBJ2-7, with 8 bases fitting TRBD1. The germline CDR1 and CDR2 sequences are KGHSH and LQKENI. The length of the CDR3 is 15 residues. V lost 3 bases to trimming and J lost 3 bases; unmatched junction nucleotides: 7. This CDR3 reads CASSPHHGQGYEQYF. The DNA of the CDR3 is TGTGCCAGCTCACCTCATCACGGACAGGGCTACGAGCAGTACTTC.

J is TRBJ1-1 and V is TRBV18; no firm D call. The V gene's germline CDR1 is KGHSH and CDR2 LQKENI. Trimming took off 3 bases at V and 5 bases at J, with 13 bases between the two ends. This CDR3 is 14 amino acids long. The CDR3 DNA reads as TGTGCCAGCTCACCGAGCTCCCCGGCGACTGAAGCTTTCTTT. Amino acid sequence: CASSPSSPATEAFF.